These 16 T cell receptor beta chains were sequenced from one sample in a study of cytomegalovirus exposure and HLA in healthy donors. Primers included in the PCR were 60 Vbeta and 13 Jbeta primers. Clones were sequenced by immunoSEQ multiplex PCR, and TCRdb holds only the in-frame ones, with some missing. Here the sample spans about 130,000 clones, around 83% being singletons. The sample comprised PBMCs. Source of these receptors: a human donor in good health.

This chain uses TRBV9 with TRBJ1-4; TRBD1 matches at 7 bases. Looked up from germline, CDR1 is SGDLS and CDR2 is YYNGEE. V was clipped by 3 bases and J by 5 bases; unmatched bases: 7. The length of the CDR3 is 15 residues. CDR3 protein: CASSESGTANEKLFF. CDR3 coding DNA: TGTGCCAGCAGCGAATCCGGGACAGCGAATGAAAAACTGTTTTTT.

This chain links TRBV5-5 with TRBJ1-6; no clear D gene. CDR3 length equals 15 residues. Germline V gene sequence: CDR1 SGHKS, CDR2 YYEKEE (reference sequence). V lost 0 bases and J lost 6, with 10 bases in between. CDR3 DNA sequence: TGTGCCAGCAGCTTGGTTCCCTTCTTTAATTCACCCCTCCACTTT. As protein: CASSLVPFFNSPLHF.

This clone occurred a few times. The chain links TRBV5-8 to TRBJ2-1; possibly TRBD2 for D (5 bases). The CDR3 spans 13 residues. Germline-derived CDR1 and CDR2 are SGHTS and YDEGEE. V shed 2 bases and J shed 8 bases, with 11 bases lying between them. The CDR3 reads CASSFSADHEQFF. CDR3 DNA: TGTGCCAGCAGCTTTTCAGCGGACCATGAGCAGTTCTTC.

The chain recombines TRBV23-1 with TRBJ1-1; the match to TRBD1 covers 10 bases. TRBV23-1 belongs to the ORF category, with a function that is uncertain. CDR3 size: 14 residues. V shed 7 bases, J shed 3 bases, and the junction held 5 bases outside the gene matches. The DNA for the CDR3 is TGCGCCAGCACCAAGACAGGGGGCGACACTGAAGCTTTCTTT. Its translation: CASTKTGGDTEAFF.

The table lists this clone with a count of one. The chain has TRBV29-1 and TRBJ2-5, with TRBD1 matching 12 bases. Per the germline V gene, CDR1 is SQVTM and CDR2 is ANQGSEA. The CDR3 consists of 16 residues. With 2 bases clipped from V and 4 bases from J, the junction kept 8 bases outside the gene matches. The CDR3 DNA follows: TGCAGCGTTGAACCTCAGGGACAGGGGGCCCGAGAGACCCAGTACTTC. This sequence encodes CSVEPQGQGARETQYF.

Only one count was recorded for this clone. CDR3 coding DNA: TGTGCCAGCACCGGGGGGACGGGGGGCTCCTACAATGAGCAGTTCTTC. Its protein product is CASTGGTGGSYNEQFF. V and J are TRBV7-9 and TRBJ2-1; the match to TRBD2 covers 7 bases. CDR1 is SEHNR, CDR2 FQNEAQ, per germline (reference sequence). J lost 0 bases, V lost 7 bases, and 9 bases had no gene match. The CDR3 consists of 16 residues. The full variable domain, in which reference TRBV7-9 and TRBJ2-1 provide the parts outside the CDR3, is DTGVSQNPRHKITKRGQNVTFRCDPISEHNRLYWYRQTLGQGPEFLTYFQNEAQLEKSRLLSDRFSAERPKGSFSTLEIQRTEQGDSAMYLCASTGGTGGSYNEQFFGPGTRLTVL.

The genes are TRBV9 and TRBJ2-4; 8 nucleotides agree with TRBD2. J lost 3 bases, V lost 4 bases, and 3 bases had no gene match. The CDR3 is made up of 14 amino acids. CDR1 and CDR2 from the germline V gene are SGDLS and YYNGEE. CDR3 loop: CASSKLADKNIQYF. CDR3 in DNA: TGTGCCAGCAGCAAACTAGCGGACAAAAACATTCAGTACTTC.

The V gene is TRBV6-6, the J gene TRBJ2-3, with D possibly matching TRBD1 (6 bases). The CDR3 has 12 residues. The germline gives CDR1 MNHNY, CDR2 SVGAGI (reference sequence). V lost 6 bases, J lost 6 bases, and 10 bases lay in between. The CDR3 bases are TGTGCCAGCAGCCTACAGGGCGATACGCAGTATTTT. Its protein product is CASSLQGDTQYF.

The chain carries TRBV6-5 and TRBJ2-5; TRBD1 aligns across 11 bases. The ends lost 1 base at V and 5 bases at J; junction bases unmatched: 6. In germline, CDR1 is MNHEY, CDR2 SVGAGI. This CDR3 has 16 residues. The CDR3 DNA reads as TGTGCCAGCAGTTACTTGGGACAGGGGGAGGGGGAGACCCAGTACTTC. Translated: CASSYLGQGEGETQYF.

The V and J genes are TRBV7-8 and TRBJ1-2, with D possibly being TRBD1 (5 bases). Germline V gene data show CDR1 as SGHVS and CDR2 as FQNEAQ. The germline V and J ends were trimmed by 0 bases and 7 bases, with 12 bases remaining between them. There are 14 residues in the CDR3. CDR3 amino acids: CASSLAGGGGGYTF. The CDR3 DNA reads TGTGCCAGCAGCTTAGCTGGGGGAGGTGGTGGCTACACCTTC. The variable domain in full, with the rest retrieved from reference TRBV7-8 and TRBJ1-2, is GAGVSQSPRYKVAKRGQDVALRCDPISGHVSLFWYQQALGQGPEFLTYFQNEAQLDKSGLPSDRFFAERPEGSVSTLKIQRTQQEDSAVYLCASSLAGGGGGYTFGSGTRLTVV.

The rearrangement joins TRBV7-2 to TRBJ2-7; 9 bases line up with TRBD2. CDR3 length: 14 amino acids. Germline-derived CDR1 and CDR2 are SGHTA and FQGNSA. J gave up 12 bases and V 3 bases, and 12 bases lay outside the gene matches. The CDR3 reads CASSFSISGGGVYF. CDR3 in DNA: TGTGCCAGCAGCTTTAGTATTAGCGGGGGTGGGGTGTACTTC.

The chain recombines TRBV5-4 with TRBJ2-1; unclear D gene. The CDR3 spans 16 residues. Trimming removed 3 bases at V and 0 bases at J, with 13 bases between. Germline CDR1 is SGHNT and CDR2 is YYREEE (reference sequence). The CDR3 spells CASSSFFRSSYNEQFF. CDR3 coding DNA: TGTGCCAGCAGCTCCTTTTTTCGGAGCTCCTACAATGAGCAGTTCTTC.

The chain carries TRBV7-9 and TRBJ2-7; TRBD1 matches 8 bases. Germline CDR1 SEHNR, CDR2 FQNEAQ (reference sequence). This CDR3 is 14 amino acids long. V lost 5 bases, J lost 7 bases, and 10 bases stayed unmatched. The CDR3 protein is CASSPPQGAWEQYF. As DNA, the CDR3 is TGTGCCAGCAGCCCCCCGCAGGGGGCATGGGAGCAGTACTTC.

The chain recombines TRBV19 with TRBJ1-4; D is ambiguous. The ends were cut back, 3 bases at V and 0 bases at J, with 5 bases in the middle. The CDR3 is 14 amino acids. Germline lookup yields CDR1 LNHDA and CDR2 SQIVND (reference sequence). CDR3 DNA sequence: TGTGCCAGTAGTATCACTACAACTAATGAAAAACTGTTTTTT. Its translation: CASSITTTNEKLFF.

The rearrangement links TRBV7-2 to TRBJ2-5; the D is unclear. The last part of the DNA fits TRBJ2-7 better; the J call may be wrong. The CDR3 covers 13 residues. CDR1 SGHTA and CDR2 FQGNSA come from the germline V gene. CDR3 sequence: CASRLSPSNEQYF. The CDR3 coding sequence is TGTGCCAGCAGGCTTTCCCCTTCGAACGAGCAGTACTTC.

The DNA of the CDR3 is TGTGCCAGCAGTTTATCGTGGGGGGAGGTTTCGGATACGCAGTATTTT. As protein: CASSLSWGEVSDTQYF. V is TRBV27 and J is TRBJ2-3; D is possibly TRBD2 (6 bases). This CDR3 is 16 amino acids long. V lost 0 bases and J 6 bases, leaving 16 bases between the germline ends. The germline V gene encodes CDR1 MNHEY and CDR2 SMNVEV (reference sequence).